Listed below are T cell receptor beta chains from one sample, sequenced in a study of molecular identifiers for immune sequencing clone quantification. Each CDR3 protein is one row after TCRdb ran MiXCR on the PCR reads. This table has around 65,000 distinct CDR3 sequences, around 17% appearing once. Sequenced sample: naive CD8+ T cells from blood, with Jurkat cell RNA spiked in. All receptors derive from a human donor in good health. Some libraries in this study had Jurkat cell RNA spiked in. The CDR3 runs from the conserved cysteine through the conserved F or W. D genes are given only for firm matches. The size field is filled for only some rows; it gives once, few, many or a size class.

CDR3 | DNA | J | D | size | V
CASSLFVAGPTDTQYF | TGTGCCAGCAGCTTATTTGTAGCGGGACCCACAGATACGCAGTATTTT | TRBJ2-3 | TRBD2 | medium-sized | TRBV7-9
CASITRGRGQASRMNGSYNSPLHF | TGTGCCAGCATCACACGGGGACGTGGCCAGGCAAGCCGTATGAACGGGTCCTATAATTCACCCCTCCACTTT | TRBJ1-6 | - | many | TRBV4-2
CASSPEGLSADTQYF | TGTGCCAGCTCACCCGAAGGTTTGAGCGCAGATACGCAGTATTTT | TRBJ2-3 | - | many | TRBV18
CASSPRTASQETQYF | TGTGCCAGTAGTCCACGGACAGCTTCCCAAGAGACCCAGTACTTC | TRBJ2-5 | - | many | TRBV19
CASSDRRTGSSYEQYF | TGTGCCAGCAGTGATCGCCGGACAGGATCTTCCTACGAGCAGTACTTC | TRBJ2-7 | TRBD1 | few | TRBV25-1
CASSQRSQDQETRYF | TGTGCCAGCAGCCAAAGGTCCCAAGACCAAGAGACCCGGTACTTC | TRBJ2-5 | - | once | TRBV4-1
CASSLKLGTFSGANVLTF | TGCGCCAGCAGCCTGAAGCTAGGAACTTTCTCTGGGGCCAACGTCCTGACTTTC | TRBJ2-6 | - | - | TRBV5-1
CSARESTRTVHEQFF | TGCAGTGCTAGAGAATCGACACGAACGGTCCATGAGCAGTTCTTC | TRBJ2-1 | - | many | TRBV20-1
CATWGGGSNQPQHF | TGTGCCACCTGGGGGGGGGGCTCCAATCAGCCCCAGCATTTT | TRBJ1-5 | - | many | TRBV28
CASRGSGPPGEANYGYTF | TGTGCCAGCAGGGGATCCGGACCCCCGGGGGAAGCTAACTATGGCTACACCTTC | TRBJ1-2 | - | many | TRBV12-3/TRBV12-4
CASLEAGSAQPQHF | TGTGCCAGCCTCGAGGCGGGGTCAGCTCAGCCCCAGCATTTT | TRBJ1-5 | - | many | TRBV28
CASSDLFRSSTGELFF | TGTGCCAGCAGTGACCTGTTCAGGTCGAGCACCGGGGAGCTGTTTTTT | TRBJ2-2 | - | many | TRBV6-4
CASSSRTSGETQYF | TGTGCCAGCAGCTCCAGGACTAGCGGGGAGACCCAGTACTTC | TRBJ2-5 | TRBD2 | many | TRBV5-8
CASSLQGMYEQYF | TGTGCCAGCAGTTTGCAGGGGATGTACGAGCAGTACTTC | TRBJ2-7 | - | few | TRBV27
CASSGITSTDTQYF | TGTGCCAGCAGCGGAATAACCTCCACAGATACGCAGTATTTT | TRBJ2-3 | - | - | TRBV11-2
CAIRATETYEQYF | TGTGCCATCAGGGCGACTGAAACCTACGAGCAGTACTTC | TRBJ2-7 | - | many | TRBV10-3
CASSLGTGGQPQHF | TGTGCCAGCAGCTTGGGCACCGGAGGTCAGCCCCAGCATTTT | TRBJ1-5 | - | many | TRBV28
CASSLGTSGRNEQFF | TGTGCCAGCAGCCTCGGGACTAGCGGGAGAAATGAGCAGTTCTTC | TRBJ2-1 | TRBD2 | many | TRBV7-9
CASSPPGTGRSRGNQPQHF | TGTGCCAGCTCACCACCCGGGACAGGGAGAAGTCGGGGCAATCAGCCCCAGCATTTT | TRBJ1-5 | TRBD1 | many | TRBV18
CASSWGQGGTEAFF | TGTGCCAGCAGCTGGGGACAGGGTGGCACTGAAGCTTTCTTT | TRBJ1-1 | TRBD1 | many | TRBV5-6
CSASRRDDDTGELFF | TGCAGTGCTAGCCGCCGGGATGATGATACCGGGGAGCTGTTTTTT | TRBJ2-2 | - | - | TRBV20-1
CASSPTSGNTDTQYF | TGTGCCAGTAGTCCCACTAGCGGGAACACAGATACGCAGTATTTT | TRBJ2-3 | TRBD2 | many | TRBV19
CASSHGTGNYEQYF | TGTGCCAGCAGTCACGGGACAGGGAACTACGAGCAGTACTTC | TRBJ2-7 | TRBD1 | - | TRBV12-3/TRBV12-4
CASSDGPPKNIQYF | TGCGCCAGCAGTGATGGGCCACCCAAAAACATTCAGTACTTC | TRBJ2-4 | - | many | TRBV10-2
CASSQSGWIETQYF | TGCGCCAGCAGCCAAAGCGGGTGGATAGAGACCCAGTACTTC | TRBJ2-5 | - | many | TRBV4-1
CASSSSPVYNEQFF | TGTGCCAGCAGTTCCTCACCGGTATACAATGAGCAGTTCTTC | TRBJ2-1 | - | many | TRBV6-6
CASSSPSGNYEQYF | TGTGCCAGCAGTTCGCCGAGCGGGAACTACGAGCAGTACTTC | TRBJ2-7 | TRBD2 | many | TRBV28
CASSQYQFSDEQFF | TGCGCCAGCAGCCAATACCAATTTAGCGATGAGCAGTTCTTC | TRBJ2-1 | - | - | TRBV4-1
CASSYSGDGTYEQYF | TGTGCCAGCAGTTACTCGGGGGACGGGACCTACGAGCAGTACTTC | TRBJ2-7 | - | many | TRBV6-5
CASSLPPRLAGGRTSYNEQFF | TGTGCCAGCAGCTTACCTCCCCGACTAGCGGGAGGGCGAACTTCCTACAATGAGCAGTTCTTC | TRBJ2-1 | TRBD2 | many | TRBV11-2
CASSPVLGGRSPLHF | TGTGCCAGCAGTCCTGTTTTGGGGGGTCGCTCACCCCTCCACTTT | TRBJ1-6 | - | few | TRBV7-9
CASSQVIGPEFDTQYF | TGCGCCAGCAGCCAAGTTATAGGGCCGGAATTTGATACGCAGTATTTT | TRBJ2-3 | - | few | TRBV4-1
CASSQAGTGVFGANVLTF | TGTGCCAGCAGCCAAGCCGGGACAGGGGTGTTCGGGGCCAACGTCCTGACTTTC | TRBJ2-6 | TRBD1 | many | TRBV4-2
CASSLSRGVASFSYEQCF | TGTGCCAGCAGTTTAAGTCGGGGGGTAGCAAGTTTCTCCTACGAGCAGTGCTTC | TRBJ2-7 | TRBD2 | - | TRBV27
CASSLIGTPYEQYF | TGTGCCAGCAGTTTAATCGGGACACCATACGAGCAGTACTTC | TRBJ2-7 | - | many | TRBV27
CASSLDRGSPNEQFF | TGTGCCAGCAGTTTGGACAGGGGGTCCCCCAATGAGCAGTTCTTC | TRBJ2-1 | TRBD1 | many | TRBV28
CASTPDRGQTGELFF | TGTGCCAGCACCCCAGACAGGGGGCAGACCGGGGAGCTGTTTTTT | TRBJ2-2 | TRBD1 | many | TRBV6-2/TRBV6-3
CASSPRSQTSGGDTQYF | TGTGCCAGCAGCCCCCGTTCCCAGACCTCCGGGGGAGATACGCAGTATTTT | TRBJ2-3 | - | many | TRBV13
CASSLAQAGLTEAFF | TGTGCCAGCAGCTTAGCGCAGGCCGGGTTGACTGAAGCTTTCTTT | TRBJ1-1 | - | many | TRBV7-9
CASSLREWEQYF | TGCGCCAGCAGCTTAAGGGAATGGGAGCAGTACTTC | TRBJ2-7 | - | many | TRBV5-1